This T cell receptor (beta chain) emerged from a study of regulatory T cells in long-lasting Graves disease. General study findings and limits: With a small sample size, accuracy may have been reduced.

Comment on this clonotype: Its antigen is not identified. An end of the junction differs from the germline gene, which may be a read error.

iRepertoire HTBI primers and Arm-PCR of CDR3 regions built TCR beta libraries. MiXCR, run by TCRdb on the multiplex PCR reads, gives a single entry per CDR3 protein. The sample carries 420,000 or so distinct CDR3 sequences, 20% to 25% recorded once. Time point indicated: persistent/refractory GD, antithyroid drugs over 5 years with positive TRAb. The TCR library was prepared using RNA isolated from PBMCs. The receptor's source is a female donor with Graves disease. Material: peripheral blood mononuclear cells (PBMCs), obtained when the disease was refractory, from a patient treated with antithyroid drugs.

CDR3 bases: TGCAGTGCTAGACTAGTAGCGGGAGACTCCTATGAGCAGTACTTC. Its protein is CSARLVAGDSYEQYF. This chain links TRBV20-1 with TRBJ2-7; 9 bases map to TRBD2. The CDR3 runs to 15 residues. Germline V CDR1 and CDR2: DFQATT, SNEGSKA (reference sequence).